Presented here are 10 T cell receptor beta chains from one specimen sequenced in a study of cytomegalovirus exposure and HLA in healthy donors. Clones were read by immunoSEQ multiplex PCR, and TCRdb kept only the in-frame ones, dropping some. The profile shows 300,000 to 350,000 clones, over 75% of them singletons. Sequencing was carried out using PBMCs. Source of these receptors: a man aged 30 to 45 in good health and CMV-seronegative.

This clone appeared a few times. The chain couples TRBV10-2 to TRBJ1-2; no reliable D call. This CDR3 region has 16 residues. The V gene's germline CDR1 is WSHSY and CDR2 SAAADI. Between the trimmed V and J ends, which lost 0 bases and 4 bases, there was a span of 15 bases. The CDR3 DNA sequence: TGCGCCAGCAGTGAGTCTTTCCGATGGGAGGGCTATGGCTACACCTTC. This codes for CASSESFRWEGYGYTF.

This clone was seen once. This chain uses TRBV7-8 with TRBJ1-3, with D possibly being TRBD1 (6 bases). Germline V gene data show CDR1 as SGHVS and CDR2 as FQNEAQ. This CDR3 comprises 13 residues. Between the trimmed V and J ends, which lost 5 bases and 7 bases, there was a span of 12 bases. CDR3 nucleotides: TGTGCCAGCAGCCAGCGGACAGTGAACACCATATATTTT. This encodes CASSQRTVNTIYF. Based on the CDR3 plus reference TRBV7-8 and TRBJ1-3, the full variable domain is GAGVSQSPRYKVAKRGQDVALRCDPISGHVSLFWYQQALGQGPEFLTYFQNEAQLDKSGLPSDRFFAERPEGSVSTLKIQRTQQEDSAVYLCASSQRTVNTIYFGEGSWLTVV.

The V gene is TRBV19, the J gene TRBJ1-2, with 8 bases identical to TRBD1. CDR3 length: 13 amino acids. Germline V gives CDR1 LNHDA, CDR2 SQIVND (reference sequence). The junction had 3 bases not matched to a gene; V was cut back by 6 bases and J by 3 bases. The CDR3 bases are TGTGCCAGTAGCGAGGACAGGGACTATGGCTACACCTTC. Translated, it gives CASSEDRDYGYTF.

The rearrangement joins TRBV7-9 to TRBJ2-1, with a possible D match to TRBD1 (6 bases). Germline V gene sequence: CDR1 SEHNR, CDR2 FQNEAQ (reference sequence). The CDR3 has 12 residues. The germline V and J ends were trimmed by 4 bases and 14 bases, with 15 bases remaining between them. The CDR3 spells CASSYTTGLKFF. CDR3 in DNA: TGTGCCAGCAGCTACACGACAGGACTGAAGTTCTTC.

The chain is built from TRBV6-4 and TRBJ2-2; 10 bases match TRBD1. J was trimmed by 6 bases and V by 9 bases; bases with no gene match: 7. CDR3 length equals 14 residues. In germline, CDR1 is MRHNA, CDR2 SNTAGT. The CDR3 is CASRDRGDSGELFF. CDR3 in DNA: TGTGCCAGTCGGGACAGGGGAGACTCCGGGGAGCTGTTTTTT.

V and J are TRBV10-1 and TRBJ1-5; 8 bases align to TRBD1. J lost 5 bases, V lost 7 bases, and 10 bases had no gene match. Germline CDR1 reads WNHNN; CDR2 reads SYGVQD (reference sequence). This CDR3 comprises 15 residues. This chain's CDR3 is CASNPRGPRDQPQHF. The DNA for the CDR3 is TGCGCCAGCAACCCCAGGGGGCCTAGGGATCAGCCCCAGCATTTT.

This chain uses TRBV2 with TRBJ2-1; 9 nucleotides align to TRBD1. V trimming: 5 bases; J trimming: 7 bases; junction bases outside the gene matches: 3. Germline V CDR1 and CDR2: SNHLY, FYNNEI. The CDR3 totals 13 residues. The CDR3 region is CASSRTGVNEQFF. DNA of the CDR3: TGTGCCAGCAGTCGGACAGGGGTTAATGAGCAGTTCTTC.

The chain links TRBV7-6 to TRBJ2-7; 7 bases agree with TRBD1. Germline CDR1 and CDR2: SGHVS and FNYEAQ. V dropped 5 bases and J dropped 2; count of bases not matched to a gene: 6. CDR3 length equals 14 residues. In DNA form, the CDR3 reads TGTGCCAGCAGCCCTCGGACAGGAGCCTACGAGCAGTACTTC. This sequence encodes CASSPRTGAYEQYF.

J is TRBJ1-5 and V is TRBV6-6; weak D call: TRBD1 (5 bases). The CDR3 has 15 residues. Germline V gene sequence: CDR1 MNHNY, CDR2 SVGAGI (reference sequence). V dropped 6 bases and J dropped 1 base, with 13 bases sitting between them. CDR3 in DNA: TGTGCCAGCAGGGGGCACAGTTCGAGCAATCAGCCCCAGCATTTT. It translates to CASRGHSSSNQPQHF.

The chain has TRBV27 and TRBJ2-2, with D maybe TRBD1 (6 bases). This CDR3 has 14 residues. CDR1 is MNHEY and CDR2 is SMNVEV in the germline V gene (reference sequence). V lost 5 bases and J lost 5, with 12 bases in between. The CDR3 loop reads CASSLGTRTGELFF. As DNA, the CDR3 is TGTGCCAGCAGTCTGGGGACACGGACCGGGGAGCTGTTTTTT.